The T cell receptor (beta chain) under discussion was sequenced for a study of blood T cell repertoires in COVID-19. Study at large: The United States, Italy and Spain were the sources of the acute and convalescent COVID-19 samples. PBMCs, B-cell-depleted T cells, or T cells provided the cDNA or gDNA that made up the material.

Study processing details: Amplified reference gene primers provided the basis for estimating nucleated cell counts. Repertoires were generated with immunoSEQ multiplex PCR, while TCRdb's copy carries only in-frame clones and drops some. V, J and clone size reflect that table, while D and trimming were determined from the DNA. Of around 190,000 clones listed, approximately 81% are singletons. Trimming left V 1 base short and J 14 bases short, with 12 bases between. The CDR3 is 12 amino acids. CDR1 KGHSY and CDR2 FQNENV come from the germline V gene. This chain uses TRBV16 with TRBJ1-5; D remains ambiguous. This receptor was obtained from a woman of 80 years or more with acute or convalescent COVID-19. The material sequenced was peripheral blood. CDR3 nucleotide sequence: TGTGCCAGCAGCCAATTGAGAGGTTTAGAGCATTTT. Translated: CASSQLRGLEHF. The variable domain in full, with the rest retrieved from reference TRBV16 and TRBJ1-5, is GEEVAQTPKHLVRGEGQKAKLYCAPIKGHSYVFWYQQVLKNEFKFLISFQNENVFDETGMPKERFSAKCLPNSPCSLEIQATKLEDSAVYFCASSQLRGLEHFGDGTRLSIL.